This is a list of T cell receptor beta chains from one sample in a study of cytomegalovirus exposure and HLA in healthy donors. Data came from immunoSEQ multiplex PCR; TCRdb stores just in-frame clones and leaves some out. The sample comprises approximately 99,000 clones, approximately 85% of which are singletons, and around 3.1% rests with the top ten. Sequencing was carried out using PBMCs. The source of these receptors is a woman younger than 35 in good health and CMV-seronegative. Each CDR3 is given with its conserved first and last residue. D genes are given only for firm matches. Clone size is given for some rows only: seen once, a few or many times, or a class if the clone is expanded.

>.|TRBV4-1|.|TRBJ2-1
CASSRETGRTDNEQFF
TGCGCCAGCAGCCGTGAAACAGGGCGGACGGACAATGAGCAGTTCTTC
>.|TRBV30|.|TRBJ1-5
CACQAYSNQPQHF
TGTGCCTGTCAGGCTTATAGCAATCAGCCCCAGCATTTT
>TRBD1|TRBV4-1|.|TRBJ2-7
CASSQGLFGTGKSYEQYF
TGCGCCAGCAGCCAAGGCCTTTTCGGGACAGGGAAGTCCTACGAGCAGTACTTC
>.|TRBV4-1|.|TRBJ1-5
CASSQEGGAGNQPQHF
TGCGCCAGCAGCCAAGAAGGGGGGGCAGGGAATCAGCCCCAGCATTTT
>TRBD1|TRBV28|.|TRBJ1-5
CASTTGQGLTQHF
TGTGCCAGCACCACAGGACAGGGCTTAACCCAGCATTTT
>TRBD2|TRBV28|.|TRBJ2-1
CASSFLAGGINEQFF
TGTGCCAGCAGTTTTCTAGCGGGGGGGATTAATGAGCAGTTCTTC
>.|TRBV2|.|TRBJ2-7
CASSDLIRTGPYEQYF
TGTGCCAGCAGTGACCTTATTCGAACAGGACCTTACGAGCAGTACTTC
>TRBD1|TRBV18|.|TRBJ2-7
CASSPSGGPTYEQYF
TGTGCCAGCTCACCTTCAGGGGGCCCTACCTACGAGCAGTACTTC
>TRBD2|TRBV4-1|.|TRBJ2-3
CASSRQGGSSTDTQYF
TGCGCCAGCAGCCGCCAGGGAGGGTCTAGCACAGATACGCAGTATTTT
>TRBD1|TRBV7-2|.|TRBJ2-7
CASSPQTGFYEQYF
TGTGCCAGCAGCCCCCAGACAGGGTTCTACGAGCAGTACTTC
>TRBD1|TRBV4-2|.|TRBJ1-2
CASSQPTGNNYGYTF
TGTGCCAGCAGCCAACCGACAGGGAACAACTATGGCTACACCTTC
>.|TRBV29-1|.|TRBJ2-7
CSVELTEEGYEQYF
TGCAGCGTTGAACTGACGGAGGAAGGGTACGAGCAGTACTTC
>.|TRBV30|once|TRBJ2-1
CAWSRGGAYNEQFF
TGTGCCTGGAGTAGGGGGGGAGCTTACAATGAGCAGTTCTTC
>.|TRBV29-1|.|TRBJ2-2
CSVLPFRGTGELFF
TGCAGCGTCCTCCCCTTCCGGGGCACCGGGGAGCTGTTTTTT
>TRBD1|TRBV19|.|TRBJ1-1
CASSINRGSEAFF
TGTGCCAGTAGTATAAACAGGGGGAGTGAAGCTTTCTTT
>.|TRBV29-1|.|TRBJ1-5
CSVGSGAGNQPQHF
TGCAGCGTTGGATCAGGGGCTGGTAATCAGCCCCAGCATTTT
>TRBD1|TRBV14|.|TRBJ1-1
CASSLRQGGMGTEAFF
TGTGCCAGCAGCCTAAGGCAGGGGGGTATGGGCACTGAAGCTTTCTTT
>TRBD1|TRBV2|.|TRBJ2-7
CASSEWDRGHYEQYF
TGTGCCAGCAGTGAATGGGACAGGGGCCACTACGAGCAGTACTTC
>TRBD2|TRBV27|.|TRBJ2-7
CASAGGTAYEQYF
TGTGCCAGCGCGGGGGGAACGGCCTACGAGCAGTACTTC
>.|TRBV11-2|.|TRBJ2-3
CASSLDRGGRADTQYF
TGTGCCAGCAGCTTAGACCGGGGAGGACGGGCAGATACGCAGTATTTT
>TRBD1|TRBV7-6|.|TRBJ2-2
CASSLEPGTGPGELFF
TGTGCCAGCAGCTTAGAACCCGGGACAGGGCCCGGGGAGCTGTTTTTT
>TRBD2|TRBV2|.|TRBJ2-3
CASSGGAAQYF
TGTGCCAGCAGCGGGGGGGCCGCGCAGTATTTT
>TRBD2|TRBV4-1|.|TRBJ2-7
CASRLAGGSYEQYF
TGCGCCAGCAGGTTAGCGGGGGGGTCCTACGAGCAGTACTTC
>TRBD2|TRBV30|.|TRBJ2-7
CAWRVLAGSYEQYF
TGTGCCTGGAGAGTCCTAGCGGGGTCCTACGAGCAGTACTTC
>TRBD1|TRBV4-2|.|TRBJ2-2
CASDAQGAGELFF
TGTGCCAGCGATGCGCAGGGGGCCGGGGAGCTGTTTTTT
>TRBD1|TRBV2|once|TRBJ1-2
CASSDFATGGYGYTF
TGTGCCAGCAGTGACTTCGCGACAGGGGGCTATGGCTACACCTTC
>.|TRBV5-6|.|TRBJ1-4
CASSLWQGRATNEKLFF
TGTGCCAGCAGCTTGTGGCAGGGGCGTGCAACTAATGAAAAACTGTTTTTT
>.|TRBV27|.|TRBJ2-2
CASSLSDRTNTGELFF
TGTGCCAGCAGTTTATCGGACAGAACGAACACCGGGGAGCTGTTTTTT
>.|TRBV6-5|.|TRBJ1-1
CASRETGITEAFF
TGTGCCAGCAGGGAAACAGGGATCACTGAAGCTTTCTTT
>.|TRBV7-3|.|TRBJ2-1
CASSPGLMAYNEQFF
TGTGCCAGCAGCCCAGGGCTGATGGCCTACAATGAGCAGTTCTTC
>TRBD2|TRBV4-2|.|TRBJ2-7
CASSQAGTSGVYEQYF
TGTGCCAGCAGCCAAGCCGGGACTAGCGGGGTATACGAGCAGTACTTC
>TRBD1|TRBV19|few|TRBJ2-5
CASSPGQQETQYF
TGTGCCAGTAGTCCGGGACAGCAAGAGACCCAGTACTTC
>TRBD1|TRBV28|.|TRBJ2-3
CASTFTGVGDTQYF
TGTGCCAGCACTTTCACAGGGGTGGGAGATACGCAGTATTTT
>.|TRBV12-5|.|TRBJ1-1
CASGPGGGHNTEAFF
TGTGCTAGTGGTCCGGGGGGGGGCCATAACACTGAAGCTTTCTTT
>TRBD1|TRBV7-6|.|TRBJ1-1
CASSPRQGRNTEAFF
TGTGCCAGCAGCCCGAGACAGGGCAGAAACACTGAAGCTTTCTTT
>.|TRBV14|.|TRBJ1-2
CASSLFVRSNYGYTF
TGTGCCAGCAGCCTCTTCGTCCGGAGTAACTATGGCTACACCTTC
>TRBD1|TRBV30|few|TRBJ1-1
CAWRGADRSPWGEAFF
TGTGCCTGGAGGGGGGCGGACAGGAGCCCCTGGGGCGAAGCTTTCTTT
>.|TRBV11-2|.|TRBJ2-7
CASSPGTGLQTYEQYF
TGTGCCAGCAGCCCCGGTACGGGGTTACAAACCTACGAGCAGTACTTC
>.|TRBV6-1|.|TRBJ1-3
CASSEVTGYSGNTIYF
TGTGCCAGCAGTGAGGTCACAGGATACTCTGGAAACACCATATATTTT
>.|TRBV5-1|.|TRBJ1-3
CASSPELTGPRDTIYF
TGCGCCAGCAGCCCGGAGTTAACAGGGCCTAGAGACACCATATATTTT
>.|TRBV5-1|.|TRBJ1-2
CASSGSRPGTTQSNYGYTF
TGCGCCAGCAGCGGTTCCCGTCCGGGGACAACCCAATCTAACTATGGCTACACCTTC
>.|TRBV27|.|TRBJ2-5
CASKGRDVGETQYF
TGTGCCAGCAAAGGCAGGGATGTCGGAGAGACCCAGTACTTC
>.|TRBV5-1|.|TRBJ2-5
CASSPYPLYETQYF
TGCGCCAGCAGCCCGTACCCCCTCTACGAGACCCAGTACTTC